The 23 T cell receptor beta chains in this list originate from one sample, sequenced in a study of early T cells in non-severe SARS-CoV-2 infection. Via MiXCR, TCRdb re-called the 5' RACE reads, giving one row per CDR3 protein. Of more than 50,000 distinct CDR3 sequences listed, 5.6% were seen once; the top ten hold 6.8%. Input material: whole blood. The receptors stem from an adult who was a healthcare worker with PCR-confirmed SARS-CoV-2 infection or an uninfected control (not recorded which).

The V and J genes are TRBV29-1 and TRBJ1-2; D gene ambiguous. Germline CDR1 reads SQVTM; CDR2 reads ANQGSEA. Deletions cut 2 bases from V and 0 bases from J, with 7 bases between. This CDR3 spans 13 amino acids. The CDR3 is CSVEQSPNYGYTF. As DNA, the CDR3 is TGCAGCGTTGAACAAAGCCCTAACTATGGCTACACCTTC.

This clonotype has a handful of counts. The V call is TRBV2, the J call TRBJ2-7, with D possibly TRBD1 on 6 matching bases. Germline V CDR1 and CDR2: SNHLY, FYNNEI. The CDR3 contains 13 residues. V dropped 9 bases and J dropped 5 bases, with 17 bases sitting between them. The CDR3 nucleotides are TGTGCCAGTTCGGAACAGGGCCTCAACGAGCAGTACTTC. Translated, it gives CASSEQGLNEQYF.

The sample holds many counts of this clonotype. CDR3 sequence (DNA): TGTGCCAGCTCACCATCGGGGGGTACAGATACGCAGTATTTT. Its translation is CASSPSGGTDTQYF. V is TRBV18 and J is TRBJ2-3; 7 positions match TRBD2. Germline-derived CDR1 and CDR2 are KGHSH and LQKENI. CDR3 size: 14 residues. V shed 2 bases and J 3 bases; nucleotides not matched to a gene: 2.

In this sample, this clonotype turned up a few times. The rearrangement links TRBV27 to TRBJ2-7; no definite D call. Germline loops: CDR1 MNHEY, CDR2 SMNVEV (reference sequence). CDR3 length equals 13 residues. Trimming shortened V by 0 bases and J by 6 bases, and 9 bases separated the two germline ends. The CDR3 bases are TGTGCCAGCAGTTTATCGCCCTTGGGCGAGCAGTACTTC. Its translation: CASSLSPLGEQYF.

The chain carries TRBV14 and TRBJ2-1; weak D call: TRBD2 (5 bases). The CDR3 covers 16 residues. V was shortened by 5 bases and J by 2 bases, with 16 bases between the two germline ends. The germline gives CDR1 SGHDN, CDR2 FVKESK. The CDR3 here is CASSSRVGTTYNEQFF. The CDR3 coding sequence is TGTGCCAGCAGCTCGAGGGTAGGTACTACCTACAATGAGCAGTTCTTC.

This clonotype has ten or more counts. This chain links TRBV18 with TRBJ1-6; weak D call: TRBD1 (5 bases). The CDR3 covers 14 residues. Between the trimmed V and J ends, which lost 3 bases and 9 bases, there was a span of 12 bases. CDR1 is KGHSH, CDR2 LQKENI, per germline. Written as DNA, the CDR3 is TGTGCCAGCTCACCGATAGGGGATCTTTCACCCCTCCACTTT. This encodes CASSPIGDLSPLHF.

This clonotype qualifies as medium-sized (0.01 to 0.1%). The chain couples TRBV29-1 to TRBJ2-6; D assignment may be TRBD1 or TRBD2 (5 bases each). V shed 4 bases and J shed 0 bases, with 10 bases lying between them. Germline V gene data show CDR1 as SQVTM and CDR2 as ANQGSEA. The CDR3 covers 15 residues. In DNA form, the CDR3 reads TGCAGCGTTGGGGACGTCAACTCTGGGGCCAACGTCCTGACTTTC. Translating gives CSVGDVNSGANVLTF. Supplemented by reference TRBV29-1 and TRBJ2-6, the full variable domain reads SAVISQKPSRDICQRGTSLTIQCQVDSQVTMMFWYRQQPGQSLTLIATANQGSEATYESGFVIDKFPISRPNLTFSTLTVSNMSPEDSSIYLCSVGDVNSGANVLTFGAGSRLTVL.

The V call is TRBV12-3 or TRBV12-4, the J call TRBJ2-2; D is undetermined. The CDR3 is 13 residues long. Trimming took off 8 bases at V and 6 bases at J, with 13 bases between the two ends. CDR3 DNA: TGTGCCAGCCCCCTCGGGCCCGCCGGGGAGCTGTTTTTT. Translating it yields CASPLGPAGELFF.

Ten or more counts support this clonotype. This chain links TRBV4-3 with TRBJ1-5; D not resolved. Trimming shortened V by 0 bases and J by 11 bases, and 14 bases separated the two germline ends. Looked up from germline, CDR1 is LGHNA and CDR2 is YSLEER. The CDR3 totals 14 residues. Here the CDR3 DNA reads TGCGCCAGCAGCCAAGATATCGGGGTAGCGGCCCAGCATTTT. Its translation: CASSQDIGVAAQHF.

V gene TRBV10-3 combines with J gene TRBJ2-3; TRBD2 might be the D (5 bases). The V gene's germline CDR1 is ENHRY and CDR2 SYGVKD. V dropped 0 bases and J dropped 0 bases, with 10 bases sitting between them. CDR3 length: 16 residues. CDR3 nucleotide sequence: TGTGCCATCAGTGAGTCAAAAGCGGCCAGCACAGATACGCAGTATTTT. Protein: CAISESKAASTDTQYF.

This clonotype was seen repeatedly, ten times or more. This chain uses TRBV2 with TRBJ2-1; 8 bases are shared with TRBD1. Germline CDR1 SNHLY, CDR2 FYNNEI. The CDR3 length is 15 residues. V lost 6 bases and J lost 0; bases outside the gene matches: 4. In DNA, the CDR3 is TGTGCCAGCAGCCGGGACAGGAGCTCCTACAATGAGCAGTTCTTC. Translating it yields CASSRDRSSYNEQFF.

This clonotype was observed many times. This chain connects TRBV7-2 to TRBJ2-5, with D maybe TRBD2 (6 bases). The CDR3 is 16 residues long. The germline V gene encodes CDR1 SGHTA and CDR2 FQGNSA. The V end was cut by 0 bases, the J end by 5 bases, with 16 bases between. The CDR3 protein is CASSLAQAGPGETQYF. CDR3 bases: TGTGCCAGCAGCTTAGCGCAGGCGGGGCCAGGGGAGACCCAGTACTTC. Based on the CDR3 plus reference TRBV7-2 and TRBJ2-5, the full variable domain is GAGVSQSPSNKVTEKGKDVELRCDPISGHTALYWYRQSLGQGLEFLIYFQGNSAPDKSGLPSDRFSAERTGGSVSTLTIQRTQQEDSAVYLCASSLAQAGPGETQYFGPGTRLLVL.

The table lists this clonotype with many counts. The chain links TRBV27 to TRBJ1-2; TRBD1 aligns across 8 bases. Losses at the gene ends were 2 bases for V and 10 bases for J; bases not matched to a gene: 6. Germline V CDR1 and CDR2: MNHEY, SMNVEV (reference sequence). This CDR3 has 13 amino acids. DNA for the CDR3: TGTGCCAGCAGTTTAGGGACAGGAGTGGACTACACCTTC. Protein: CASSLGTGVDYTF.

This clonotype has ten or more counts. The V gene is TRBV20-1, the J gene TRBJ2-2; D may match TRBD1 or TRBD2 (5 bases each). The CDR3 totals 14 residues. Germline V CDR1 and CDR2: DFQATT, SNEGSKA (reference sequence). Trimming cost V 0 bases and J 6 bases, with 11 bases left between them. The CDR3 DNA is TGCAGTGCTAGAGATTGGGGGACGTCCGGGGAGCTGTTTTTT. Its protein product is CSARDWGTSGELFF.

This clonotype was seen a handful of times. The V and J genes are TRBV30 and TRBJ2-7; no definite D call. V lost 2 bases to trimming and J lost 7 bases, with 9 bases between them. Per germline, CDR1 GTSNPN and CDR2 SVGIG (reference sequence). This CDR3 is built from 11 residues. This CDR3 reads CAWSSLQEQYF. The CDR3 bases are TGTGCCTGGAGTTCCCTCCAGGAGCAGTACTTC.

V is TRBV11-2 and J is TRBJ2-3, with D possibly matching TRBD1 (6 bases). Germline CDR1 and CDR2: SGHAT and FQNNGV. The V end lost 5 bases, the J end lost 0 bases, and 12 bases lay between the germline ends. The CDR3 sequence is 15 residues long. In DNA, the CDR3 is TGTGCCAGCAGCCAGGGGATAGCGAGCACAGATACGCAGTATTTT. Translating it yields CASSQGIASTDTQYF.

The genes are TRBV25-1 and TRBJ1-5; possible D gene TRBD1, 6 bases. Trimming cost V 6 bases and J 1 base, with 13 bases left between them. The CDR3 sequence is 15 residues long. Germline CDR1 and CDR2: MGHDK and SYGVNS. For the CDR3, the DNA is TGTGCCAGCAGGGGGGCCGGACCCAGCAATCAGCCCCAGCATTTT. Protein product: CASRGAGPSNQPQHF.

The chain joins TRBV29-1 to TRBJ2-1, with a weak D call TRBD2 (5 bases). V was pared by 7 bases and J by 14 bases, with 15 bases between. This CDR3 contains 10 residues. Germline V CDR1 and CDR2: SQVTM, ANQGSEA. The CDR3 DNA reads TGCAGCGCTGAGAGGGAGAGGGAGTTCTTC. It codes for CSAEREREFF.

CDR3 sequence (DNA): TGTGCCAGCAGAACGGGCTCTGGAAACACCATATATTTT. This sequence encodes CASRTGSGNTIYF. The gene calls are TRBV7-2 and TRBJ1-3; D uncertain. Trimming stripped 6 bases from V and 0 bases from J, with 6 bases between. The CDR3 is 13 amino acids. CDR1 is SGHTA, CDR2 FQGNSA, per germline.

This clonotype was seen repeatedly, ten times or more. The rearrangement links TRBV5-1 to TRBJ1-1; no firm D call. V lost 4 bases, J lost 3 bases, and 10 bases lay in between. The CDR3 covers 13 residues. The germline V gene encodes CDR1 SGHRS and CDR2 YFSETQ. CDR3 bases: TGCGCCAGCAGCCCCGGTAGCTACACTGAAGCTTTCTTT. This encodes CASSPGSYTEAFF.

The chain employs TRBV27 and TRBJ2-4, with unresolved D. Per the germline V gene, CDR1 is MNHEY and CDR2 is SMNVEV (reference sequence). V shed 5 bases and J shed 9 bases, with 14 bases lying between them. This CDR3 is 13 amino acids long. DNA for the CDR3: TGTGCCAGCAGTCTGACACTCCTAGGCATTCAGTACTTC. The encoded protein is CASSLTLLGIQYF.

The sample holds many counts of this clonotype. The V and J genes are TRBV13 and TRBJ2-2; D might be TRBD2 (5 bases). CDR3 size: 18 residues. Germline V gene data show CDR1 as PRHDT and CDR2 as FYEKMQ (reference sequence). Trimming pared 4 bases from V and 5 bases from J, leaving 23 bases between. The CDR3 nucleotides read TGTGCCAGCAGCTCCCTTGAGATGGTTACCTCGGGGACCGGGGAGCTGTTTTTT. It is translated as CASSSLEMVTSGTGELFF.

This clonotype was picked up many times. The rearrangement uses TRBV2 and TRBJ2-3; no reliable D call. This CDR3 has 15 residues. Trimming removed 3 bases from V and 2 bases from J, with 12 bases in between. Germline V gene sequence: CDR1 SNHLY, CDR2 FYNNEI. The chain's CDR3 is CASSEVGRNTDTQYF. As DNA, the CDR3 is TGTGCCAGCAGTGAGGTGGGCCGGAACACAGATACGCAGTATTTT.